There are a few counts of the clone carrying this TCR beta chain. Its antigen is not identified. TCRdb reanalysed the reads using MiXCR and keeps one entry per CDR3 protein. Of 600,000 to 800,000 distinct CDR3 sequences listed, about 24% are singletons. This entry is derived from a study of T cell repertoires in cytomegalovirus infection. Study-level information: Both CMV infection and a matching HLA type were indicated by public TCR beta signatures. Broader study findings: What dominated the ex vivo response were HLA-C-restricted CMV-specific TCR beta clonotypes.

The length of the CDR3 is 19 residues. V was cut by 4 bases and J by 6 bases, with 27 bases left in between. Germline CDR1 and CDR2: SGHVS and FQNEAQ. The sequence was collected from a human donor in good health (CMV status not recorded). Some clones in this sample may be carry-over from other donors' samples. The sequenced sample was CD8+ T cells from PBMCs. The chain is built from TRBV7-8 and TRBJ2-2, with D perhaps assigned TRBD1 or TRBD2 (6 bases each). The CDR3 DNA follows: TGTGCCAGCAGCTCCCCTTCCGGGGAGGCTATGGGGACACCCGGGGAGCTGTTTTTT. Its protein is CASSSPSGEAMGTPGELFF.